This T cell receptor beta chain was observed in a study of blood T cell repertoires in COVID-19. Whole-study context: T cells, B-cell-depleted T cells, or PBMCs supplied cDNA or gDNA.

V lost 4 bases and J 5 bases, leaving 11 bases between the germline ends. CDR1 LGHDT and CDR2 YNNKEL come from the germline V gene (reference sequence). The length of the CDR3 is 13 residues. Only in-frame clones appear in the TCRdb table, and some are missing; sequencing was by immunoSEQ multiplex PCR. The sample includes approximately 250,000 clones, more than 75% of them seen just once. It was during active infection that Seattle patients were enrolled and then longitudinally followed. This sequence was found in a woman in her sixties with COVID-19, enrolled during active disease. The chain uses TRBV3-1 (or the pseudogene TRBV3-2) and TRBJ1-1; D call uncertain. Sequenced sample: peripheral blood. The CDR3 here is CASSRTLGTEAFF. CDR3 coding DNA: TGTGCCAGCAGCCGGACTCTGGGGACTGAAGCTTTCTTT.